The rows below give T cell receptor beta chains drawn from one sample of a study of blood T cell repertoires in COVID-19. The repertoire was sequenced with immunoSEQ multiplex PCR; TCRdb's copy has only in-frame clones and lacks some. The top ten hold about 2.5% of the sample, which has more than 45,000 clones, approximately 84% seen once. Material: peripheral blood. Every receptor here comes from a woman aged 80 or older with COVID-19, enrolled during active disease. Each CDR3 is given with its conserved first and last residue. D genes are given only for firm matches. Part of the rows lack a size; the others show once, few, many or a class for expanded clones.

V gene	J gene	clone size	D gene	CDR3 DNA	CDR3 protein
TRBV7-9	TRBJ2-3	NA	TRBD1	TGTGCCAGCAGCTTACGCCGGGACAGGGGAACAGATACGCAGTATTTT	CASSLRRDRGTDTQYF
TRBV7-9	TRBJ1-1	NA	NA	TGTGCCAGCACGCAGCAGGTTTACACTGAAGCTTTCTTT	CASTQQVYTEAFF
TRBV18	TRBJ2-5	once	NA	TGTGCCAGCTCAAACCAAAGAACTCCCGGGAGAGAAGAGACCCAGTACTTC	CASSNQRTPGREETQYF
TRBV5-1	TRBJ1-2	NA	NA	TGCGCCAGCAGCTTGGCCCCCAGGGAGGCAGGCTACACCTTC	CASSLAPREAGYTF
TRBV7-8	TRBJ2-7	NA	NA	TGTGCCAGCAGCTTAGGGATGACAGGAGACTACGAGCAGTACTTC	CASSLGMTGDYEQYF
TRBV12-2	TRBJ1-2	NA	NA	TGTGCAAGTCGCTTAGCGCGAGACAGGTTCCGAACCTCTAGGGGCTACACCTTC	CASRLARDRFRTSRGYTF
TRBV6-5	TRBJ1-5	NA	NA	TGTGCCAGCAGTTACGCACGGGGAGTCAATCAGCCCCAGCATTTT	CASSYARGVNQPQHF
TRBV9	TRBJ2-2	NA	TRBD2	TGTGCCAGCACCCTCGGGGGGGCCGGGGAGCTGTTTTTT	CASTLGGAGELFF
TRBV28	TRBJ1-1	NA	NA	TGTGCCAGCAGTACACAGACCACTGAAGCTTTCTTT	CASSTQTTEAFF
TRBV19	TRBJ1-5	NA	NA	TGTGCCAGTAGTAACCGGCAGGACAATCAGCCCCAGCATTTT	CASSNRQDNQPQHF
TRBV15	TRBJ2-7	NA	NA	TGTGCCACCAGCCCAGGTATCCTATCCTCCTACGAGCAGTACTTC	CATSPGILSSYEQYF
TRBV5-6	TRBJ2-7	NA	NA	TGTGCCAGCAGAACCGGGACAAGGGCCGCCTACGAGCAGTACTTC	CASRTGTRAAYEQYF
TRBV5-6	TRBJ1-5	NA	NA	TGTGCCAGCAGCTTTCCTAGTGGGCCCCAGCATTTT	CASSFPSGPQHF
TRBV7-2	TRBJ2-7	NA	NA	TGTGCCAGCAGCTTAGCCGTGACAGGTCGGTCCTACGAGCAGTACTTC	CASSLAVTGRSYEQYF
TRBV29-1	TRBJ2-4	NA	TRBD2	TGCAGCGTTGGGTCTGTTTCCGGACTAGCAACAAACATTCAGTACTTC	CSVGSVSGLATNIQYF
TRBV28	TRBJ2-7	once	TRBD1	TGTGCCAGCAGAGCTCCCCAAATGACAGGGATCTACGAGCAGTACTTC	CASRAPQMTGIYEQYF
TRBV5-1	TRBJ1-2	NA	NA	TGCGCCAGCAGCTGGGGAACTAGGGTACCAGGATCCCCAACTTTCTATGGCTACACCTTC	CASSWGTRVPGSPTFYGYTF
TRBV5-1	TRBJ2-3	NA	TRBD2	TGCGCCAGCAGCTTACCGGGACTAGCGTCCGCAGATACGCAGTATTTT	CASSLPGLASADTQYF
TRBV7-6	TRBJ2-1	few	NA	TGTGCCAGCAGCCCAAGGGGAACCTACAATGAGCAGTTCTTC	CASSPRGTYNEQFF
TRBV27	TRBJ2-1	NA	TRBD2	TGTGCCAGCAGTCCTCTCGTGACTAGCGGGAGTAGGAATGAGCAGTTCTTC	CASSPLVTSGSRNEQFF
TRBV7-2	TRBJ2-7	few	TRBD2	TGTGCCAGCAGCTCGGGACTACAGTCCTACGAGCAGTACTTC	CASSSGLQSYEQYF